This entry lists 13 T cell receptor beta chains sequenced from one sample in a study of blood T cell repertoires in COVID-19. Profiled with immunoSEQ multiplex PCR; TCRdb holds only in-frame clones, not every one. The sample includes 150,000 or so clones, approximately 78% of them seen just once. The source material was peripheral blood. The receptor source for this set is a human donor with acute or convalescent COVID-19. The donor label of this sample is uncertain.

This chain uses TRBV20-1 with TRBJ2-3; TRBD2 matches 8 bases. The trim removed 3 bases at V and 0 bases at J, leaving 11 bases unmatched. The CDR3 contains 17 residues. Germline V gene data show CDR1 as DFQATT and CDR2 as SNEGSKA (reference sequence). Here the CDR3 reads CSASFSGAYRSTDTQYF. The CDR3 coding sequence is TGCAGTGCTAGTTTTAGCGGGGCTTATCGGAGCACAGATACGCAGTATTTT.

The chain uses TRBV7-8 and TRBJ2-5; 10 bases agree with TRBD1. V lost 5 bases, J lost 6 bases, and 9 bases stayed unmatched. Looked up from germline, CDR1 is SGHVS and CDR2 is FQNEAQ. There are 15 residues in the CDR3. In nucleotides, the CDR3 is TGTGCCAGCAGCCGGTCGGGACAGGGGCAGAAGACCCAGTACTTC. This translates into CASSRSGQGQKTQYF.

V and J are TRBV19 and TRBJ1-5; D is undetermined. Per the germline V gene, CDR1 is LNHDA and CDR2 is SQIVND (reference sequence). The CDR3 extends over 13 amino acids. Trimming stripped 5 bases from V and 5 bases from J, with 10 bases between. The CDR3 loop is CASSRGPHQPQHF. CDR3 nucleotide sequence: TGTGCCAGTAGTCGGGGTCCTCATCAGCCCCAGCATTTT. Full variable domain (outside the CDR3, taken from reference TRBV19 and TRBJ1-5): DGGITQSPKYLFRKEGQNVTLSCEQNLNHDAMYWYRQDPGQGLRLIYYSQIVNDFQKGDIAEGYSVSREKKESFPLTVTSAQKNPTAFYLCASSRGPHQPQHFGDGTRLSIL.

This rearrangement joins TRBV6-5 to TRBJ1-2; TRBD1 matches at 7 bases. V lost 2 bases and J lost 3; bases outside the gene matches: 6. Germline values: CDR1 MNHEY, CDR2 SVGAGI. The CDR3 is 15 residues long. The DNA for the CDR3 is TGTGCCAGCAGTTACGCGGGACAGCCTTACTATGGCTACACCTTC. Amino acids: CASSYAGQPYYGYTF.

CDR3 nucleotide sequence: TGCGCCAGCTCCCTCTCTGAATCCGTTCGGGGCTACACCTTC. Its translation is CASSLSESVRGYTF. The chain uses TRBV5-1 and TRBJ1-2; D remains unclear. CDR3 size: 14 residues. Germline V gene sequence: CDR1 SGHRS, CDR2 YFSETQ. Trimming shortened V by 7 bases and J by 8 bases, and 21 bases separated the two germline ends.

This clone has only one observation. The chain recombines TRBV5-4 with TRBJ2-6; TRBD2 might be the D (5 bases). Germline CDR1 reads SGHNT; CDR2 reads YYREEE (reference sequence). V was clipped by 5 bases and J by 0 bases, with 15 bases between them. This CDR3 is 17 amino acids long. CDR3 protein: CASRREGLGSGANVLTF. The CDR3 nucleotides read TGTGCCAGCAGGAGGGAAGGGTTAGGCTCTGGGGCCAACGTCCTGACTTTC. Based on the CDR3 plus reference TRBV5-4 and TRBJ2-6, the full variable domain is ETGVTQSPTHLIKTRGQQVTLRCSSQSGHNTVSWYQQALGQGPQFIFQYYREEENGRGNFPPRFSGLQFPNYSSELNVNALELDDSALYLCASRREGLGSGANVLTFGAGSRLTVL.

This clone was seen just once. This chain joins TRBV12-5 and TRBJ2-7, with 7 bases lining up with TRBD2. The V gene's germline CDR1 is LGHNT and CDR2 FRNRAP. CDR3 length: 15 residues. V trimming: 7 bases; J trimming: 1 base; junction bases outside the gene matches: 10. Written as DNA, the CDR3 is TGTGCTAGTGCTCCACGGGGGGTAGCATCCTACGAGCAGTACTTC. Its translation is CASAPRGVASYEQYF.

The chain has TRBV4-2 and TRBJ2-1; D is unresolved. Germline V lookup: CDR1 LGHNA, CDR2 YNFKEQ. The CDR3 length is 16 residues. The V end was cut by 0 bases, the J end by 3 bases, with 12 bases between. CDR3 in DNA: TGTGCCAGCAGCCAAGAGGTAGTTCCCGGCTACAATGAGCAGTTCTTC. Protein: CASSQEVVPGYNEQFF.

This chain joins TRBV19 and TRBJ1-2; perhaps TRBD1 as D (5 bases). The V gene lost 2 bases and the J gene lost 3 bases, with 16 bases spanning the gap. Germline values: CDR1 LNHDA, CDR2 SQIVND (reference sequence). The CDR3 spans 16 residues. CDR3 sequence: CASSISSGIDHYGYTF. The CDR3 region has the DNA TGTGCCAGTAGTATATCCTCAGGGATCGATCACTATGGCTACACCTTC.

This chain links TRBV30 with TRBJ1-4; 9 bases agree with TRBD1. The V segment lost 2 bases and the J segment 8 bases; nucleotides outside the gene matches: 6. Germline values: CDR1 GTSNPN, CDR2 SVGIG (reference sequence). The CDR3 is 14 residues long. CDR3 sequence reads: CAWSLGTGNEKLFF. The CDR3 nucleotides are TGTGCCTGGAGTCTTGGGACAGGGAACGAAAAACTGTTTTTT.

The CDR3 region is CASSAPMGAGVRSYNEQFF. In nucleotides, the CDR3 is TGTGCCAGCAGCGCCCCGATGGGAGCGGGGGTTAGGTCCTACAATGAGCAGTTCTTC. V and J are TRBV7-8 and TRBJ2-1, with 8 nucleotides matching TRBD2. In germline, CDR1 is SGHVS, CDR2 FQNEAQ. This CDR3 is built from 19 residues. Germline trimming cut 5 bases from V and 1 base from J; bases unmatched to any gene: 16.

This chain uses TRBV27 with TRBJ1-1, with TRBD1 matching 7 bases. This CDR3 spans 14 amino acids. Germline values: CDR1 MNHEY, CDR2 SMNVEV (reference sequence). J gave up 4 bases and V 5 bases, and 7 bases lay outside the gene matches. CDR3 protein: CASSPLQGTTEAFF. DNA of the CDR3: TGTGCCAGCAGTCCCTTACAGGGGACCACTGAAGCTTTCTTT.

Turning to this clone: Different DNA sequences within this sample yield the same CDR3. The genes are TRBV3-1 (or the pseudogene TRBV3-2) and TRBJ2-3; 9 bases match TRBD1. The junction had 4 bases not matched to a gene; V was cut back by 4 bases and J by 2 bases. CDR1 LGHDT and CDR2 YNNKEL come from the germline V gene (reference sequence). The CDR3 spans 15 residues. CDR3 protein: CASSPGTGYTDTQYF. CDR3 coding DNA: TGTGCCAGCAGCCCGGGGACAGGGTACACAGATACGCAGTATTTT.